The 2 T cell receptor beta chains listed next were all sequenced from one sample in a study of blood T cell repertoires in COVID-19. Profiled with immunoSEQ multiplex PCR; TCRdb holds only in-frame clones, not every one. The repertoire has about 210,000 clones, 82% of them found once; the top ten carry roughly 5.1%. The sequencing sample was made of peripheral blood. All receptors derive from a woman in her seventies with COVID-19, enrolled during active disease.

The CDR3 coding sequence is TGTGCCAGCAGCGTCGGGACTTCGGGCCCACGGGATTATCAGTACTTC. Protein product: CASSVGTSGPRDYQYF. The J gene is TRBJ2-7, the V gene TRBV9, with D perhaps matching TRBD2 (6 bases). This CDR3 contains 16 residues. The germline gives CDR1 SGDLS, CDR2 YYNGEE. Deletions cut 2 bases from V and 10 bases from J, with 25 bases between.

This chain uses TRBV19 with TRBJ1-2; D gene ambiguous. Germline loops: CDR1 LNHDA, CDR2 SQIVND (reference sequence). CDR3 length: 11 residues. Trimming removed 4 bases at V and 5 bases at J, with 5 bases between. This chain's CDR3 is CASSKTYGYTF. The CDR3 region has the DNA TGTGCCAGTAGTAAGACATATGGCTACACCTTC.